These 27 T cell receptor beta chains came from one sample sequenced in a study of T cells in women clearing cervical HPV infection. The data were produced by immunoSEQ multiplex PCR, yet TCRdb's version contains in-frame clones alone and is incomplete. The sample totals 20,000 to 25,000 clones. Source material: blood buffy coat. These receptors came from a woman aged 18-70 years with a cervical HPV16 infection that either progressed to CIN3+ or cleared (not recorded which).

A note on this clone: The read ends 3 residues before the CDR3 terminus; that terminus is restored from the germline J gene. This chain connects TRBV19 to TRBJ2-1; 14 bases match TRBD2. The junction had 6 bases not matched to a gene; V was cut back by 2 bases and J by 0 bases. CDR1 is LNHDA, CDR2 SQIVND, per germline (reference sequence). This CDR3 has 19 amino acids. The CDR3 DNA, read in part, is TGTGCCAGTAGTATAAGGGGACTAGCGGGGGAACGCTCCTACAATGAG. Translating it yields CASSIRGLAGERSYNE. The entire CDR3 sequence reads CASSIRGLAGERSYNEQFF.

The sequenced part of the CDR3 DNA is TGTGCCAGCTCACCAGGAGGCCGTGGGCAGCCCTATGAG. It encodes CASSPGGRGQPYE. The complete CDR3 sequence is CASSPGGRGQPYEQFF. This chain joins TRBV18 and TRBJ2-1, with a weak D call TRBD2 (5 bases). Read coverage stops 3 residues before the CDR3 terminus; the germline J gene supplies the remainder. The germline gives CDR1 KGHSH, CDR2 LQKENI. CDR3 length equals 16 residues. The V and J ends lost 2 bases and 8 bases respectively, with 19 bases between them.

Regarding this clone: The read halts 3 residues ahead of the CDR3 end, with the missing end drawn from the germline J gene. The chain uses TRBV7-9 and TRBJ2-5; TRBD2 matches 8 bases. From germline, CDR1 is SEHNR and CDR2 FQNEAQ (reference sequence). This CDR3 is built from 14 residues. The J segment lost 4 bases and the V segment lost 5 bases, leaving 6 bases of the junction unmatched. The CDR3 reads CASSSGTRGETQYF. CDR3 DNA, as far as it was read: TGTGCCAGCAGCAGTGGGACTAGGGGAGAGACC.

As to this clone: With the read ending 3 residues before the CDR3 end, the germline J gene is used to fill in that end. The V and J genes are TRBV6-1 and TRBJ2-3; 7 nucleotides agree with TRBD2. Germline V gene lookup returns CDR1 MNHNS and CDR2 SASEGT. There are 15 residues in the CDR3. V gave up 1 base and J gave up 0 bases; unmatched junction bases: 1. The CDR3 reads CASSEVSGSTDTQYF. The sequenced CDR3 bases are TGTGCCAGCAGTGAAGTTAGCGGGAGCACAGATACG.

On this clone itself: The read terminates 3 residues ahead of where the CDR3 ends, so the germline J gene completes it. J is TRBJ1-2 and V is TRBV19; 10 bases agree with TRBD1. The length of the CDR3 is 14 residues. Germline loops: CDR1 LNHDA, CDR2 SQIVND (reference sequence). CDR3 sequence: CASSTGTGDYDYTF. CDR3 DNA (partial): TGTGCCAGTAGTACCGGGACAGGGGACTACGAC.

Notes on this clone: Read coverage stops 3 residues before the CDR3 terminus; the germline J gene supplies the remainder. The rearrangement uses TRBV7-7 and TRBJ2-3; a possible D gene is TRBD2 (5 bases). The CDR3 is made up of 15 amino acids. Germline V CDR1 and CDR2: SSHAT, FNYEAQ (reference sequence). Partial CDR3 DNA: TGTGCCAGCAGCTTAGGACCTCAGTCGCCGGGGTCG. It codes for CASSLGPQSPGS. In full, the CDR3 reads CASSLGPQSPGSQYF.

About this clone itself: The CDR3 end is not reached by the read, which stops 3 residues before it; the germline J gene fills it in. The genes are TRBV7-8 and TRBJ2-2; 7 nucleotides agree with TRBD1. V gave up 5 bases and J gave up 4 bases; unmatched junction bases: 10. The CDR3 is 16 amino acids. In germline, CDR1 is SGHVS, CDR2 FQNEAQ. The CDR3: CASSDPAGGSTGELFF. The covered CDR3 bases are TGTGCCAGCAGCGACCCGGCAGGGGGAAGCACCGGGGAG. The entire variable domain, with the rest obtained from reference TRBV7-8 and TRBJ2-2, is as follows: GAGVSQSPRYKVAKRGQDVALRCDPISGHVSLFWYQQALGQGPEFLTYFQNEAQLDKSGLPSDRFFAERPEGSVSTLKIQRTQQEDSAVYLCASSDPAGGSTGELFFGEGSRLTVL.

Concerning this clone: Read sequence stops 3 residues before the CDR3 end, and the germline J gene provides the missing end. The chain uses TRBV28 and TRBJ1-5; 7 positions agree with TRBD1. V was pared by 10 bases and J by 2 bases, with 11 bases of the junction left unmatched. CDR1 is MDHEN and CDR2 is SYDVKM in the germline V gene. CDR3 length: 15 residues. The CDR3 bases that were read are TGTGCCACCATCGACAGGGTAGGGGGCAATCAGCCC. Translating it yields CATIDRVGGNQP. The full-length CDR3 reads as CATIDRVGGNQPQHF. Variable domain in full (rest from reference TRBV28 and TRBJ1-5): DVKVTQSSRYLVKRTGEKVFLECVQDMDHENMFWYRQDPGLGLRLIYFSYDVKMKEKGDIPEGYSVSREKKERFSLILESASTNQTSMYLCATIDRVGGNQPQHFGDGTRLSIL.

With respect to this clone: The read gets to within 3 residues of the CDR3 end, and the germline J gene fills in the rest. The chain carries TRBV11-2 and TRBJ2-2; possibly TRBD2 for D (7 bases). Trimming removed 8 bases at V and 6 bases at J, with 19 bases between. Germline V CDR1 and CDR2: SGHAT, FQNNGV. The CDR3 is 15 amino acids. Partial CDR3 DNA: TGTGCCAGCGGGGGCCAGCGGGGTTCGGCCGGGGAG. Translated, it gives CASGGQRGSAGE. The whole CDR3 protein is CASGGQRGSAGELFF.

Notes on this clone: The read gets to within 3 residues of the CDR3 end, and the germline J gene fills in the rest. This chain uses TRBV7-9 with TRBJ1-1; no definite D call. Germline lookup yields CDR1 SEHNR and CDR2 FQNEAQ (reference sequence). The CDR3 has 14 amino acids. Trimming cost V 1 base and J 5 bases, with 11 bases left between them. The sequenced part of the CDR3 DNA is TGTGCCAGCAGCTTAGACCCCGCGAGAACTGAA. Encoded protein: CASSLDPARTE. The entire CDR3 reads CASSLDPARTEAFF.

Notes on this clone: The missing CDR3 end, 3 residues past where the read stops, is filled in from the germline J gene. V is TRBV10-1 and J is TRBJ2-7; D might be TRBD1 (5 bases). V lost 3 bases and J 3 bases, leaving 15 bases between the germline ends. Looked up from germline, CDR1 is WNHNN and CDR2 is SYGVQD (reference sequence). CDR3 length: 15 amino acids. This CDR3 reads CASSENTGTFYEQYF. CDR3 bases read: TGCGCCAGCAGTGAAAATACAGGAACGTTCTACGAG.

A note on this clone: The read falls 3 residues short of the CDR3 end, and the missing part is taken from the germline J gene. The genes are TRBV10-3 and TRBJ2-7, with 7 bases identical to TRBD1. After removal of 6 bases from V and 2 bases from J, the junction contained 7 bases not matched to a gene. The germline CDR1 and CDR2 sequences are ENHRY and SYGVKD. This CDR3 comprises 14 residues. The CDR3 reads CAIRNPGTAYEQYF. The sequenced CDR3 bases are TGTGCCATCAGAAACCCCGGGACAGCCTACGAG.

On this clone: Read coverage stops 3 residues before the CDR3 terminus; the germline J gene supplies the remainder. The V and J genes are TRBV28 and TRBJ2-7, with 9 nucleotides matching TRBD2. CDR1 is MDHEN and CDR2 is SYDVKM in the germline V gene. CDR3 size: 14 residues. The ends lost 7 bases at V and 1 base at J; junction bases unmatched: 5. The CDR3 sequence is CASIAGGLSYEQYF. The part of the CDR3 DNA that was read is TGTGCCAGCATTGCGGGGGGGCTTTCCTACGAG.

On this clone: The missing CDR3 end, 3 residues past where the read stops, is filled in from the germline J gene. The gene calls are TRBV5-1 and TRBJ2-7; TRBD2 might be the D (6 bases). This CDR3 is 14 amino acids long. Trimming removed 0 bases from V and 5 bases from J, with 12 bases in between. The germline V gene encodes CDR1 SGHRS and CDR2 YFSETQ. CDR3 residues: CASSLDGGLNEQYF. CDR3 DNA (partial): TGCGCCAGCAGCTTGGACGGGGGTCTTAACGAG.

As regards this clone: The read falls 3 residues short of the CDR3 end, and the missing part is taken from the germline J gene. The chain joins TRBV11-2 to TRBJ1-4; 8 bases are a match to TRBD1. Trimming at V came to 4 bases and at J to 7 bases, leaving 8 bases not matched to a gene. Germline CDR1 and CDR2: SGHAT and FQNNGV. The CDR3 extends over 15 amino acids. CDR3 in amino acids: CASSSSDRVGEKLFF. The CDR3 bases that were read are TGTGCCAGCAGCTCATCGGACAGGGTGGGTGAAAAA.

Notes on this clone: The read halts 3 residues ahead of the CDR3 end, with the missing end drawn from the germline J gene. Other DNA variants within this sample encode the same CDR3. The V call is TRBV30, the J call TRBJ1-3; a possible D gene is TRBD1 (5 bases). Trimming took off 1 base at V and 4 bases at J, with 14 bases between the two ends. This CDR3 is built from 15 residues. The germline gives CDR1 GTSNPN, CDR2 SVGIG (reference sequence). This CDR3 is CAWSAGGVRGNTIYF. The CDR3 bases that were read are TGTGCCTGGAGTGCTGGGGGGGTTAGGGGAAACACC.

Worth noting for this clone: The read is 3 residues too short to cover the CDR3 end, so that end is filled in from the germline J gene. The chain uses TRBV2 and TRBJ1-4; possible D gene TRBD1, 5 bases. The germline V gene encodes CDR1 SNHLY and CDR2 FYNNEI. The CDR3 has 19 residues. CDR3 region: CASSVGFDRFNSGANVLFF. Incomplete CDR3 DNA: TGTGCCAGCAGTGTTGGGTTTGACAGATTCAACTCTGGGGCCAACGTA.

In terms of frequency, this clone is medium-sized. The read comes to an end 3 residues before the CDR3 does, leaving the germline J gene to fill in the end. The chain recombines TRBV7-3 with TRBJ2-5; 9 nucleotides align to TRBD2. The CDR3 spans 15 residues. Trimming at V came to 3 bases and at J to 2 bases, leaving 4 bases not matched to a gene. CDR1 is SGHTA, CDR2 FQGTGA, per germline. CDR3 bases read: TGTGCCAGCAGCTTGGGCGGGGGGGGGCAAGAGACC. This sequence encodes CASSLGGGGQET. The whole CDR3 protein reads CASSLGGGGQETQYF.

Details on this clone: The CDR3 end lies 3 residues beyond the end of the read and is filled in from the germline J gene. The genes are TRBV2 and TRBJ1-2, with 7 bases that match TRBD1. V shed 6 bases, J shed 2 bases, and the junction held 3 bases outside the gene matches. This CDR3 has 13 amino acids. The germline CDR1 and CDR2 sequences are SNHLY and FYNNEI. The DNA read from the CDR3 is TGTGCCAGCAGATCGGGACAGAACTATGGC. Translated: CASRSGQNYG. The whole CDR3 is CASRSGQNYGYTF.

Notes on this clone: With the read ending 3 residues before the CDR3 end, the germline J gene is used to fill in that end. The J gene is TRBJ2-7, the V gene TRBV20-1, with 10 bases fitting TRBD2. The V gene end was trimmed by 0 bases and the J gene end by 1 base; junction bases not matched to a gene: 3. This CDR3 comprises 15 residues. Germline CDR1 and CDR2: DFQATT and SNEGSKA (reference sequence). The CDR3: CSARDQRGGSYEQYF. CDR3 DNA, as far as it was read: TGCAGTGCTAGAGATCAGCGGGGGGGTTCCTACGAG.

Concerning this clone itself: A read error may account for a junction end that differs from germline. The DNA ends 3 residues before the CDR3 does, and the rest of the CDR3 is filled in from the germline J gene. The chain employs TRBV6-1 and TRBJ2-3; 7 bases map to TRBD2. The V gene's germline CDR1 is MNHNS and CDR2 SASEGT. The CDR3 covers 16 residues. The CDR3 here is CASREGWGTKPHTQYF. The CDR3 DNA, read in part, is TGTGCCAGCAGAGAAGGGTGGGGGACTAAACCTCATACG.

Details on this clone: The observed sequence ends 3 residues before the CDR3 terminus, with the missing tail filled in from the germline J gene. In the same sample, other DNA sequences code for this CDR3. The chain is built from TRBV20-1 and TRBJ1-2; 7 bases fit TRBD1. The CDR3 runs 14 residues. Germline CDR1 reads DFQATT; CDR2 reads SNEGSKA (reference sequence). The covered CDR3 bases are TGCAGTGCCGACTTTACAGGGGAGTCTAACGGC. It translates to CSADFTGESNG. The whole CDR3 region reads CSADFTGESNGYTF.

Note on this clone: The observed sequence ends 3 residues before the CDR3 terminus, with the missing tail filled in from the germline J gene. V is TRBV12-3 or TRBV12-4 and J is TRBJ2-3, with D perhaps matching TRBD2 (6 bases). The V end lost 5 bases, the J end lost 1 base, and 16 bases lay between the germline ends. This CDR3 has 16 amino acids. CDR3 DNA, as far as it was read: TGTGCCAGCAGTCGTTGGAGGGGTGTTCGCACAGATACG. It is translated as CASSRWRGVRTDT. The whole CDR3 is CASSRWRGVRTDTQYF.

The CDR3 bases that were read are TGCAGCGTTGCCAAGAACACTGAA. Translating gives CSVAKNTE. The whole CDR3 region reads CSVAKNTEAFF. This chain connects TRBV29-1 to TRBJ1-1, with D uncertain. The read halts 3 residues ahead of the CDR3 end, with the missing end drawn from the germline J gene. Germline lookup yields CDR1 SQVTM and CDR2 ANQGSEA. V lost 4 bases and J lost 1, with 4 bases in between. CDR3 length: 11 amino acids.

As for this clone: With the read ending 3 residues before the CDR3 end, the germline J gene is used to fill in that end. The chain links TRBV11-2 to TRBJ2-7; no clear D. The CDR3 loop spans 12 amino acids. V was clipped by 5 bases and J by 5 bases, with 10 bases between them. CDR1 and CDR2 (germline): SGHAT, FQNNGV. CDR3 sequence: CASSAYGNEQYF. The CDR3 bases that were read are TGTGCCAGCAGCGCATATGGCAACGAG.

Worth noting for this clone: The read ends 3 residues before the CDR3 terminus; that terminus is restored from the germline J gene. This chain links TRBV20-1 with TRBJ2-5; 14 positions agree with TRBD2. Unmatched junction bases numbered 7, after V lost 5 bases and J lost 2 bases. This CDR3 has 16 amino acids. Germline CDR1 and CDR2: DFQATT and SNEGSKA (reference sequence). The DNA read from the CDR3 is TGCAGTGCTCTGACTAGCGGGGGGGCCTCGCAAGAGACC. Translated, it gives CSALTSGGASQET. The whole CDR3 protein reads CSALTSGGASQETQYF.

About this clone: The sequence runs out 3 residues before the end of the CDR3; the remainder is reconstructed from the germline J gene. The V and J genes are TRBV10-1 and TRBJ2-5; 12 nucleotides match TRBD1. Germline V CDR1 and CDR2: WNHNN, SYGVQD (reference sequence). The CDR3 is 17 amino acids. V shed 3 bases, J shed 3 bases, and the junction held 8 bases outside the gene matches. CDR3 DNA, as far as it was read: TGCGCCAGCAGTGATTCTTTGGGACAGGGGGCTAAAGAGACC. Translating gives CASSDSLGQGAKET. The full CDR3 sequence reads CASSDSLGQGAKETQYF.